The clone carrying this TCR beta chain was found once. Profiled with immunoSEQ multiplex PCR; TCRdb holds only in-frame clones, not every one. The sample lists about 59,000 clones; 85% to 95% were seen once. There are 15 residues in the CDR3. V dropped 8 bases and J dropped 6; count of bases not matched to a gene: 12. Germline V gene data show CDR1 as SQVTM and CDR2 as ANQGSEA. The record originates from a study of technical replicates of blood from a handful of donors. This chain joins TRBV29-1 and TRBJ2-3; 12 positions match TRBD2. The TCR comes from a human donor in good health. Some clones in this sample may be carry-over from other donors' samples. The material sequenced was PBMCs. For the CDR3, the DNA is TGCAGCACAAGGACTAGCGGGACGGAGAGGGATACGCAGTATTTT. The encoded protein is CSTRTSGTERDTQYF.